This TCR beta chain comes out of a study of cytomegalovirus exposure and HLA in healthy donors. Study outcomes and limitations: As immune exposure information, only CMV serostatus was available. A later analysis appeared to link common viral pathogens to several of the most significant clusters.

The PCR used 60 Vbeta and 13 Jbeta primers. Repertoires were generated with immunoSEQ multiplex PCR, while TCRdb's copy carries only in-frame clones and drops some. The sample lists 150,000 to 200,000 clones, more than 75% occurring once. Per the germline V gene, CDR1 is PRHDT and CDR2 is FYEKMQ (reference sequence). This CDR3 is 16 amino acids long. Trimming took 7 bases from V and 5 from J; bases not matched to a gene: 12. About this clone itself: The antigen remains unidentified.

The sample comprised PBMCs. This sequence was found in a woman aged 25 to 45 in good health and CMV-seropositive. The chain combines TRBV13 with TRBJ2-1; 9 bases agree with TRBD2. The CDR3 DNA reads TGTGCCAGCACAGATTCACAGCGGGGGGCGCACAATGAGCAGTTCTTC. Its protein is CASTDSQRGAHNEQFF. Filled out from reference TRBV13 and TRBJ2-1, the complete variable domain reads AAGVIQSPRHLIKEKRETATLKCYPIPRHDTVYWYQQGPGQDPQFLISFYEKMQSDKGSIPDRFSAQQFSDYHSELNMSSLELGDSALYFCASTDSQRGAHNEQFFGPGTRLTVL.